This T cell receptor (beta chain) was identified in a study of radiotherapy plus CTLA-4 blockade in lung cancer. Some clones are missing from TCRdb's copy, which holds only in-frame ones; the method was immunoSEQ multiplex PCR. The sample holds 71,000 or so clones, around 87% seen once. V was clipped by 3 bases and J by 1 base; unmatched bases: 8. CDR1 is KGHSH, CDR2 LQKENI, per germline. The CDR3 has 17 residues. Here the sequenced sample was peripheral blood, taken from a patient treated with radiotherapy plus ipilimumab. The origin of this receptor is a human donor with non-small cell lung cancer who had stable disease on radiotherapy plus ipilimumab. The V and J genes are TRBV18 and TRBJ1-3; 8 nucleotides line up with TRBD1. The CDR3 sequence is CASSPGTGSISGNTIYF. DNA of the CDR3: TGTGCCAGCTCACCCGGGACAGGCTCAATTTCTGGAAACACCATATATTTT.